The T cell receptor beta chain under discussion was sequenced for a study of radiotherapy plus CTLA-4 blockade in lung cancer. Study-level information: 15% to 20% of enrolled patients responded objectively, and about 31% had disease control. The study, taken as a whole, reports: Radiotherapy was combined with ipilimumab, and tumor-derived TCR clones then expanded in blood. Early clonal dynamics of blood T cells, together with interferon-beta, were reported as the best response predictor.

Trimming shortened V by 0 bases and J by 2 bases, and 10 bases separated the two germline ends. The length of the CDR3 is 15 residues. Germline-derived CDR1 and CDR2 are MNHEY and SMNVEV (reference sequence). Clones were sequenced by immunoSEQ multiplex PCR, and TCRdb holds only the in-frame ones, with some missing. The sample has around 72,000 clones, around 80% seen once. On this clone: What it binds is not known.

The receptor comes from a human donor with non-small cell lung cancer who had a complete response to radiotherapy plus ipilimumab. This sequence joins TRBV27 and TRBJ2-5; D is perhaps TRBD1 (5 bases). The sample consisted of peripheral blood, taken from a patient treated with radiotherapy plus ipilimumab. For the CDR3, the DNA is TGTGCCAGCAGTTTATCCCGGACACGACAAGAGACCCAGTACTTC. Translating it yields CASSLSRTRQETQYF.